The clone carrying this TCR beta chain was detected many times. The sample belongs to a study of T cells in Graves' hyperthyroidism and ophthalmopathy. The CDR3 length is 15 residues. CDR1 and CDR2 from the germline V gene are SGHAT and FQNNGV. Trimming took 7 bases from V and 5 from J, leaving 20 bases between them. The source material, RNA transcripts, was used to amplify TCR beta CDR3 regions. Primed by the HTBI set, a first-round RT-PCR was run on the TCR CDR3. One entry per CDR3 protein, called by TCRdb with MiXCR from the multiplex PCR reads. The sample records some 490,000 distinct CDR3 sequences, about 16% being singletons.

The V gene is TRBV11-2, the J gene TRBJ1-1; D not resolved. Specimen: blood. This TCR was sampled from a woman in her twenties or thirties with Graves' ophthalmopathy. The CDR3: CASNLDGRAGTEAFF. For the CDR3, the DNA is TGTGCCAGCAACCTCGACGGGCGTGCGGGAACTGAAGCTTTCTTT.